What follows are 29 T cell receptor beta chains derived from one specimen sequenced in a study of molecular identifiers for immune sequencing clone quantification. TCRdb passed the PCR reads through MiXCR, listing each CDR3 protein once. Of around 480,000 distinct CDR3 sequences in the sample, about 26% were seen once. The sequenced sample was naive CD8+ T cells from blood, with Jurkat cell RNA spiked in. Described subset: FACS-sorted CD8+CD4-CCR7+CD45RA+ naive T cells. All receptors derive from a human donor in good health. Some libraries in this study had Jurkat cell RNA spiked in.

This clonotype was recorded only once. This CDR3 is missing its conserved last phenylalanine or tryptophan, likely due to a read error. V and J are TRBV7-9 and TRBJ2-7, with 7 bases aligning to TRBD2. V was clipped by 8 bases and J by 6 bases; unmatched bases: 10. Germline V gives CDR1 SEHNR, CDR2 FQNEAQ (reference sequence). This CDR3 is built from 13 residues. The DNA for the CDR3 is TGTGCCAGCGGGGGGGACTATTCCCTCGAGCAGTACTCC. It specifies CASGGDYSLEQYS.

This clonotype was recorded many times. The chain recombines TRBV12-3 or TRBV12-4 with TRBJ1-5, with D unclear. V lost 3 bases, J lost 3 bases, and 6 bases lay in between. The CDR3 loop spans 13 amino acids. The CDR3 DNA reads TGTGCCAGCAGTTTTGGTCCCAATCAGCCCCAGCATTTT. This codes for CASSFGPNQPQHF.

This clonotype showed up just a few times. The rearrangement uses TRBV7-2 and TRBJ1-1, with D perhaps TRBD1 (6 bases). Germline CDR1 is SGHTA and CDR2 is FQGNSA. The V end lost 4 bases, the J end lost 4 bases, and 25 bases lay between the germline ends. This CDR3 has 18 residues. CDR3 amino acids: CASSYHTGTHGVGTEAFF. DNA of the CDR3: TGTGCCAGCAGCTACCACACCGGGACACACGGTGTCGGCACTGAAGCTTTCTTT.

The rearrangement links TRBV30 to TRBJ1-1; 7 bases fit TRBD1. Germline-derived CDR1 and CDR2 are GTSNPN and SVGIG (reference sequence). J was trimmed by 5 bases and V by 3 bases; bases with no gene match: 3. This CDR3 is 12 amino acids long. The CDR3: CAWRRGRTEAFF. CDR3 sequence (DNA): TGTGCCTGGAGAAGGGGGCGGACTGAAGCTTTCTTT.

The chain carries TRBV6-1 and TRBJ2-3; D gene ambiguous. In germline, CDR1 is MNHNS, CDR2 SASEGT. Trimming took off 6 bases at V and 2 bases at J, with 15 bases between the two ends. The CDR3 spans 15 residues. CDR3 amino acids: CASRMSPSVTDTQYF. The CDR3 DNA is TGTGCCAGCAGGATGTCCCCGTCAGTCACAGATACGCAGTATTTT.

The chain links TRBV20-1 to TRBJ2-7; D gene unclear. This CDR3 is 12 amino acids long. Trimming cost V 5 bases and J 7 bases, with 15 bases left between them. CDR1 and CDR2 (germline): DFQATT, SNEGSKA (reference sequence). The DNA of the CDR3 is TGCAGTGCTGCTGATTCGTCCTGGGAGCAGTACTTC. Encoded protein: CSAADSSWEQYF.

The sample holds a few counts of this clonotype. The chain is built from TRBV27 and TRBJ1-1; no firm D call. V was trimmed by 5 bases and J by 1 base, leaving 14 bases between them. The CDR3 length is 15 residues. Germline lookup yields CDR1 MNHEY and CDR2 SMNVEV (reference sequence). CDR3 in DNA: TGTGCCAGCAGTCTTATAGTAGGCTCGAACACTGAAGCTTTCTTT. This codes for CASSLIVGSNTEAFF.

V gene TRBV9 combines with J gene TRBJ2-5; D possibly corresponds to TRBD2 (6 bases). CDR1 is SGDLS, CDR2 YYNGEE, per germline. This CDR3 region has 15 residues. Between the trimmed V and J ends, which lost 3 bases and 3 bases, there was a span of 15 bases. CDR3 coding DNA: TGTGCCAGCAGCGCTAGCGTGGGAAACGAAGAGACCCAGTACTTC. Translated: CASSASVGNEETQYF.

This clonotype occurred many times. This chain links TRBV2 with TRBJ1-1; D call uncertain. This CDR3 region has 15 residues. Germline CDR1 SNHLY, CDR2 FYNNEI. The germline V and J ends were trimmed by 1 base and 0 bases, with 9 bases remaining between them. The CDR3 nucleotides read TGTGCCAGCAGTGAAGGGGGAGAGATGAACACTGAAGCTTTCTTT. Amino acid sequence: CASSEGGEMNTEAFF.

The genes are TRBV30 and TRBJ2-3; 14 bases are shared with TRBD2. CDR3 length equals 16 residues. Per the germline V gene, CDR1 is GTSNPN and CDR2 is SVGIG (reference sequence). The trim removed 2 bases at V and 5 bases at J, leaving 6 bases unmatched. CDR3 sequence reads: CAWSQTSGGVLDTQYF. In DNA, the CDR3 is TGTGCCTGGAGTCAGACTAGCGGGGGGGTTTTAGATACGCAGTATTTT.

This chain connects TRBV18 to TRBJ2-1; TRBD1 matches at 9 bases. The V and J ends lost 3 bases and 9 bases, in that order; junction bases with no gene match: 3. CDR1 KGHSH and CDR2 LQKENI come from the germline V gene. The CDR3 is made up of 13 amino acids. Here the CDR3 reads CASSPWDRVEQFF. CDR3 DNA sequence: TGTGCCAGCTCACCCTGGGACAGGGTTGAGCAGTTCTTC.

The chain joins TRBV5-6 to TRBJ2-7; possible D gene TRBD1, 6 bases. Germline V CDR1 and CDR2: SGHDT, YYEEEE. There are 13 residues in the CDR3. Trimming removed 1 base at V and 5 bases at J, with 10 bases between. CDR3 coding DNA: TGTGCCAGCAGCTTGTGGCAGGGGAACGAGCAGTACTTC. This gives the protein CASSLWQGNEQYF.

This clonotype was counted only a few times. The genes are TRBV5-5 and TRBJ1-3; D is possibly TRBD1 (5 bases). The CDR3 is 15 residues long. Looked up from germline, CDR1 is SGHKS and CDR2 is YYEKEE (reference sequence). V was clipped by 4 bases and J by 0 bases, with 11 bases between them. This CDR3 reads CASSADRFSGNTIYF. CDR3 sequence (DNA): TGTGCCAGCAGCGCTGACAGATTCTCTGGAAACACCATATATTTT. The full variable domain, rest sourced from reference TRBV5-5 and TRBJ1-3, is DAGVTQSPTHLIKTRGQQVTLRCSPISGHKSVSWYQQVLGQGPQFIFQYYEKEERGRGNFPDRFSARQFPNYSSELNVNALLLGDSALYLCASSADRFSGNTIYFGEGSWLTVV.

This clonotype was seen ten or more times. The V gene is TRBV6-5, the J gene TRBJ2-7; D call uncertain. The V and J ends lost 0 bases and 2 bases respectively, with 8 bases between them. The CDR3 is made up of 14 amino acids. CDR1 is MNHEY, CDR2 SVGAGI, per germline. The CDR3 DNA sequence: TGTGCCAGCAGTTACTCGGTCCGCCCCTACGAGCAGTACTTC. Residues: CASSYSVRPYEQYF.

This clonotype has only a few counts. V and J are TRBV4-1 and TRBJ2-7; TRBD1 matches 11 bases. This CDR3 region has 15 residues. Germline V gene sequence: CDR1 MGHRA, CDR2 YSYEKL. V trimming: 0 bases; J trimming: 5 bases; junction bases outside the gene matches: 3. CDR3 nucleotide sequence: TGCGCCAGCAGCCAAGATTGGACAGGGGGCGACGAGCAGTACTTC. It specifies CASSQDWTGGDEQYF.

The CDR3 sequence: CASLLAPGLVDTQYF. The CDR3 DNA follows: TGTGCCAGCCTACTAGCGCCAGGGCTGGTTGATACGCAGTATTTT. The V call is TRBV27, the J call TRBJ2-3; 7 bases are a match to TRBD2. V lost 8 bases to trimming and J lost 6 bases; unmatched junction nucleotides: 14. CDR1 MNHEY and CDR2 SMNVEV come from the germline V gene (reference sequence). The CDR3 loop spans 15 amino acids.

Notes on this clonotype: This CDR3 is missing its conserved last phenylalanine or tryptophan, likely due to a read error. Here the CDR3 reads CASSEKSLLNTEAFY. In DNA form, the CDR3 reads TGTGCCAGCAGTGAAAAATCTCTATTGAACACTGAAGCTTTCTAT. The rearrangement links TRBV6-1 to TRBJ1-1, with D unresolved. The V and J ends lost 2 bases and 0 bases respectively, with 10 bases between them. The length of the CDR3 is 15 residues. Germline V gene sequence: CDR1 MNHNS, CDR2 SASEGT.

The chain has TRBV5-6 and TRBJ2-7; 8 positions agree with TRBD2. Trimming took 0 bases from V and 0 from J; bases not matched to a gene: 11. The CDR3 contains 18 residues. The V gene's germline CDR1 is SGHDT and CDR2 YYEEEE. This CDR3 reads CASSLGRASGPLSYEQYF. The CDR3 DNA follows: TGTGCCAGCAGCTTGGGTCGGGCTAGCGGGCCCCTCTCCTACGAGCAGTACTTC.

This clonotype came up a few times. The chain links TRBV6-2 or TRBV6-3 to TRBJ1-2; 10 nucleotides agree with TRBD1. This CDR3 spans 14 amino acids. The germline V gene encodes CDR1 MNHEY and CDR2 SVGEGT. Germline trimming cut 11 bases from V and 3 bases from J; bases unmatched to any gene: 9. The CDR3 region is CAGKPGQGYYGYTF. DNA of the CDR3: TGTGCCGGTAAACCGGGACAGGGGTACTATGGCTACACCTTC.

This sequence joins TRBV20-1 and TRBJ2-5, with 9 bases that match TRBD1. Trimming cost V 6 bases and J 4 bases; bases outside gene matches: 3. This CDR3 is 12 amino acids long. Looked up from germline, CDR1 is DFQATT and CDR2 is SNEGSKA (reference sequence). CDR3 sequence (DNA): TGCAGTGCCCTGGGACAGGGAGAGACCCAGTACTTC. Translating gives CSALGQGETQYF.

This clonotype was seen a handful of times. The J gene is TRBJ2-7, the V gene TRBV27; D possibly uses TRBD1 or TRBD2 (6 bases each). The germline V and J ends were trimmed by 7 bases and 7 bases, with 11 bases remaining between them. The CDR3 is 11 residues long. Per the germline V gene, CDR1 is MNHEY and CDR2 is SMNVEV (reference sequence). CDR3 residues: CASIGGGEQYF. DNA for the CDR3: TGTGCCAGCATCGGAGGGGGGGAGCAGTACTTC.

This clonotype was seen repeatedly, ten times or more. The V gene is TRBV29-1, the J gene TRBJ2-3; no clear D. Per germline, CDR1 SQVTM and CDR2 ANQGSEA. Trimming shortened V by 5 bases and J by 2 bases, and 8 bases separated the two germline ends. The CDR3 has 12 amino acids. CDR3 coding DNA: TGCAGCGTTATATTGCCCACAGATACGCAGTATTTT. As protein: CSVILPTDTQYF.

This clonotype was counted only a few times. The chain recombines TRBV28 with TRBJ2-7; D is ambiguous. V lost 3 bases, J lost 3 bases, and 12 bases lay in between. The CDR3 runs to 14 residues. Germline CDR1 and CDR2: MDHEN and SYDVKM. CDR3 in amino acids: CASSFVHRIYEQYF. For the CDR3, the DNA is TGTGCCAGCAGTTTCGTCCACCGTATCTACGAGCAGTACTTC.

A note on this clonotype: A much more abundant neighbour one base away suggests this may be a read error. This sequence joins TRBV7-3 and TRBJ2-7; 7 nucleotides agree with TRBD2. Per germline, CDR1 SGHTA and CDR2 FQGTGA. CDR3 length: 15 residues. The CDR3 DNA follows: TGTGTCAGCAGCTATCGAGCGAGCGGGACGTACGAGCAGTACTTC. Amino acids: CVSSYRASGTYEQYF.

This clonotype was observed many times. The chain joins TRBV5-6 to TRBJ2-6; no definite D call. Germline-derived CDR1 and CDR2 are SGHDT and YYEEEE. The V gene lost 5 bases and the J gene lost 0 bases, with 18 bases spanning the gap. CDR3 size: 18 residues. DNA of the CDR3: TGTGCCAGCAGGTTCATTAGGGCCCCCCTCTCTGGGGCCAACGTCCTGACTTTC. Translating gives CASRFIRAPLSGANVLTF.

This clonotype was recorded a few times. The genes are TRBV11-2 and TRBJ1-2; tentatively, D is TRBD1 (5 bases). V gave up 5 bases and J gave up 3 bases, with 13 bases separating them. This CDR3 has 14 residues. Germline CDR1 is SGHAT and CDR2 is FQNNGV. CDR3 amino acids: CASSKNGGDYGYTF. The CDR3 coding sequence is TGTGCCAGCAGCAAAAACGGGGGTGACTATGGCTACACCTTC.

This clonotype was seen a handful of times. Here the CDR3 DNA reads TGTGCCAGCAGCTCTCCGGGGGGGCCGAAAGATACGCAGTATTTT. Translated: CASSSPGGPKDTQYF. The rearrangement uses TRBV9 and TRBJ2-3; 8 bases are shared with TRBD2. V gave up 4 bases and J gave up 5 bases; unmatched junction bases: 9. Germline-derived CDR1 and CDR2 are SGDLS and YYNGEE. The CDR3 is 15 residues long.

This chain links TRBV18 with TRBJ2-5; perhaps TRBD2 as D (5 bases). The CDR3 loop spans 14 amino acids. Deletions cut 6 bases from V and 6 bases from J, with 17 bases between. Germline-derived CDR1 and CDR2 are KGHSH and LQKENI. This CDR3 is CASSYDEGWKTQYF. CDR3 in DNA: TGTGCCAGCTCTTACGACGAGGGATGGAAGACCCAGTACTTC.

CDR3 DNA: TGTGCCAGCAGCCGACGGATGAATGAGCAGTTCTTC. Amino acid sequence: CASSRRMNEQFF. The V gene is TRBV14, the J gene TRBJ2-1, with D unclear. The V gene lost 4 bases and the J gene lost 7 bases, with 8 bases spanning the gap. This CDR3 contains 12 residues. Germline CDR1 is SGHDN and CDR2 is FVKESK.